The rows below give T cell receptor beta chains drawn from one sample of a study of OX40 agonist ivuxolimab in advanced cancers. The repertoire was sequenced with immunoSEQ multiplex PCR; TCRdb's copy has only in-frame clones and lacks some. The sample includes about 67,000 clones, about 90% of them seen just once. Here the sequenced sample was CD4+ or CD8+ T cells sorted from blood, taken in a trial of the OX40 agonist ivuxolimab. These receptors were collected from an adult with an advanced solid tumor such as melanoma, head and neck, liver or kidney cancer. CDR3s include the opening cysteine and the closing phenylalanine or tryptophan. Fields, in order: J gene, V gene, CDR3 protein.

TRBJ2-5	TRBV5-8	CASSLGLAGGLETQYF
TRBJ2-7	TRBV5-1	CASSSGQGSYEQYF
TRBJ2-7	TRBV10-2	CASSDFGRSYEQYF
TRBJ1-4	TRBV30	CAWSVGGYEKLFF
TRBJ2-5	TRBV5-5	CASSFQGQETQYF
TRBJ2-5	TRBV9	CASSLAGGAETQYF
TRBJ1-5	TRBV18	CASSPLADQPQHF
TRBJ2-5	TRBV11-2	CASSSRLAQEGETQYF
TRBJ2-3	TRBV4-2	CASSQGPGTSGTDTQYF
TRBJ2-4	TRBV10-1	CASSENGENIQYF
TRBJ2-2	TRBV27	CASRTSGSSGELFF
TRBJ2-7	TRBV5-1	CASSPFRAAGEYF
TRBJ1-5	TRBV2	CASSEQGSRGLTQHF
TRBJ2-5	TRBV14	CASSQWGGETQYF
TRBJ2-2	TRBV11-3	CASTPDAGGPGGELFF
TRBJ2-1	TRBV11-2	CASSPGLAGAHNEQFF
TRBJ1-3	TRBV4-2	CASSQASGNTIYF
TRBJ1-5	TRBV18	CASSLVKPLGPQHF
TRBJ2-1	TRBV28	CASSSARAGEQFF
TRBJ1-1	TRBV5-4	CASSFGRDENTEAFF
TRBJ1-1	TRBV5-1	CASSLAHVATEAFF
TRBJ1-2	TRBV19	CASMPGQTYGYTF
TRBJ2-3	TRBV19	CASSMGTSGGGDTQYF
TRBJ1-6	TRBV14	CASSQETYNSPLHF
TRBJ2-3	TRBV7-9	CASSFTDRGLPDTQYF
TRBJ1-3	TRBV5-1	CASSLEGNTIYF
TRBJ2-6	TRBV4-3	CASSQDNIPSGANVLTF
TRBJ1-2	TRBV4-3	CASSQERGANYGYTF
TRBJ1-1	TRBV6-5	CASSYSHRGREAFF